This T cell receptor (beta chain) was recovered during a study of blood T cell repertoires in COVID-19. J was trimmed by 3 bases and V by 4 bases; bases with no gene match: 2. The CDR3 spans 14 residues. Germline V gives CDR1 KGHSH, CDR2 LQKENI. There are a few counts of this clone. Clones were read by immunoSEQ multiplex PCR, and TCRdb kept only the in-frame ones, dropping some. The sample lists 200,000 to 250,000 clones, around 84% seen once, with around 18% in the top ten. The material sequenced was peripheral blood. This receptor was identified in an elderly woman with active or convalescent COVID-19. The rearrangement links TRBV18 to TRBJ1-4, with TRBD1 matching 7 bases. The CDR3 DNA follows: TGTGCCAGCTCACGAGGGACAGCTAATGAAAAACTGTTTTTT. Translated: CASSRGTANEKLFF. Filled out from reference TRBV18 and TRBJ1-4, the complete variable domain reads NAGVMQNPRHLVRRRGQEARLRCSPMKGHSHVYWYRQLPEEGLKFMVYLQKENIIDESGMPKERFSAEFPKEGPSILRIQQVVRGDSAAYFCASSRGTANEKLFFGSGTQLSVL.